This passage covers 18 T cell receptor beta chains from one sample sequenced in a study of tumor and adjacent non-tumor tissue in lung cancer. This sample's RNA came from whole unsorted tissue. More than 3 cm separated this lung sample from the edge of the tumor. Three rounds of nested PCR, following a modified ARM-PCR protocol, produced the TCRbeta library. TCRdb re-derived calls from the multiplex PCR reads in MiXCR, one entry per CDR3 protein. The data contain over 100,000 distinct CDR3 sequences, around 57% of them singletons. Material for sequencing was distant non-tumor lung tissue. The receptors were gathered from a man in his 60s with non-small cell lung cancer.

J is TRBJ2-7 and V is TRBV6-5, with D possibly TRBD1 on 5 matching bases. The germline V gene encodes CDR1 MNHEY and CDR2 SVGAGI. V was shortened by 8 bases and J by 10 bases, with 15 bases between the two germline ends. The CDR3 loop spans 11 amino acids. CDR3 loop: CASGAGFEQYF. For the CDR3, the DNA is TGTGCCAGCGGTGCAGGGTTCGAACAGTACTTC.

The chain links TRBV10-3 to TRBJ2-3; 7 bases align to TRBD2. Germline trimming cut 4 bases from V and 4 bases from J; bases unmatched to any gene: 11. CDR1 ENHRY and CDR2 SYGVKD come from the germline V gene. The CDR3 has 16 amino acids. This chain's CDR3 is CAISAWAIGGSDTQYF. The CDR3 coding sequence is TGTGCCATCAGTGCTTGGGCTATCGGGGGGTCAGATACGCAGTATTTT.

Worth noting for this clonotype: Its ends do not fully match the called genes, so a read error is possible. The J gene is TRBJ1-1, the V gene TRBV12-3 or TRBV12-4; D remains unclear. This CDR3 spans 13 amino acids. This CDR3 reads CDSSQRENTEAFF. The CDR3 DNA is TGTGACAGCAGTCAAAGGGAAAACACTGAAGCTTTCTTT.

This clonotype showed up many times. The CDR3: CASSVSGDGETQYF. The CDR3 DNA reads as TGTGCCAGCAGCGTTAGCGGGGATGGGGAGACCCAGTACTTC. V usage is TRBV12-3 or TRBV12-4 and J usage is TRBJ2-5; 8 bases fit TRBD2. CDR3 size: 14 residues. V lost 6 bases to trimming and J lost 5 bases; unmatched junction nucleotides: 8.

Notes on this clonotype: The conserved closing phenylalanine or tryptophan is absent in this CDR3, likely reflecting a read error. The genes are TRBV4-1 and TRBJ2-7; a weak D match, TRBD2 (7 bases). Trimming removed 6 bases at V and 2 bases at J, with 17 bases between. The germline V gene encodes CDR1 MGHRA and CDR2 YSYEKL. The CDR3 spans 15 residues. CDR3 DNA sequence: TGCGCCAGCAGTCAACTGATCGGGGGGCCCTACGAGCAGTACTCC. Its translation is CASSQLIGGPYEQYS.

Concerning this clonotype itself: Mismatch with germline at one junction end may stem from a read error. The gene calls are TRBV4-1 and TRBJ1-4; D is undetermined. The CDR3 is made up of 15 amino acids. Looked up from germline, CDR1 is MGHRA and CDR2 is YSYEKL. CDR3 nucleotides: TGCGCCAGCAGCCAAGATGGTGGAGGTCGTGGAAAACTGTCTTTT. This translates into CASSQDGGGRGKLSF.

Concerning this clonotype: One end of the junction varies from germline; a read error may be responsible. The genes are TRBV12-3 or TRBV12-4 and TRBJ1-1; TRBD1 aligns across 9 bases. CDR3 length equals 17 residues. The CDR3 bases are TGTGCCAGCAATTTACAGACAGGGGGAGGAACGATTAGAGGAGTTTTCTTT. It encodes CASNLQTGGGTIRGVFF.

The gene calls are TRBV20-1 and TRBJ1-5, with D perhaps TRBD1 (6 bases). This CDR3 has 13 residues. The V and J ends lost 6 bases and 6 bases respectively, with 15 bases between them. Germline V gene data show CDR1 as DFQATT and CDR2 as SNEGSKA (reference sequence). CDR3 amino acids: CSAPGGRSQPQHF. The CDR3 region has the DNA TGCAGTGCCCCCGGGGGGCGAAGTCAGCCCCAGCATTTT.

This chain uses TRBV5-1 with TRBJ2-1, with 8 nucleotides matching TRBD1. The germline V gene has CDR1 SGHRS and CDR2 YFSETQ. This CDR3 region has 20 residues. V lost 4 bases and J lost 3; bases outside the gene matches: 21. CDR3 coding DNA: TGCGCCAGCAGCCAGACACCGACCACGGACAGGGCAGTCGACTACAATGAGCAGTTCTTC. Protein: CASSQTPTTDRAVDYNEQFF.

The sample holds many counts of this clonotype. This chain connects TRBV20-1 to TRBJ2-5, with TRBD2 matching over 7 bases. The CDR3 is made up of 13 amino acids. Germline V gene data show CDR1 as DFQATT and CDR2 as SNEGSKA (reference sequence). With V trimmed by 6 bases and J by 5 bases, 9 bases remained unmatched. CDR3 coding DNA: TGCAGTGCCGGGAAGGGAGGGGTTGAGACCCAGTACTTC. The encoded protein is CSAGKGGVETQYF.

The table lists this clonotype with a count of one. This may be a read error, as it is one base from a much larger clone. The chain couples TRBV28 to TRBJ1-4; unclear D gene. There are 15 residues in the CDR3. V gave up 2 bases and J gave up 2 bases, with 9 bases separating them. In germline, CDR1 is MDHEN, CDR2 SYDVKM. The CDR3 loop is CASSLRWSTNEKLFF. The CDR3 coding sequence is TGTGCCAGCAGTTTAAGGTGGTCGACTAATGAAAAACTGTTTTTT.

This clonotype has just a few counts. The junction departs from the called germline gene at one end, perhaps through a read error. In nucleotides, the CDR3 is TGTGCCAGCAGTGATCTCGCCACGTCCCACTATGGCTACGCCTTC. Translating it yields CASSDLATSHYGYAF. V usage is TRBV6-1 and J usage is TRBJ1-2, with unresolved D. The CDR3 runs to 15 residues. Germline lookup yields CDR1 MNHNS and CDR2 SASEGT.

Of note for this clonotype: With a much larger clone just one base away, this may be a read error. The chain recombines TRBV28 with TRBJ2-7, with TRBD1 matching over 7 bases. The length of the CDR3 is 14 residues. Germline trimming cut 5 bases from V and 3 bases from J; bases unmatched to any gene: 7. The germline gives CDR1 MDHEN, CDR2 SYDVKM. CDR3 residues: CASSLTGMVYEQYF. CDR3 in DNA: TGTGCCAGCAGTCTGACAGGGATGGTCTACGAGCAGTACTTC.

Remarks on this clonotype: A read error may explain this, as a much larger clone is one base away. The chain is built from TRBV14 and TRBJ1-6, with a weak D call TRBD1 (6 bases). V was trimmed by 4 bases and J by 6 bases, leaving 22 bases between them. Germline V gene sequence: CDR1 SGHDN, CDR2 FVKESK. The length of the CDR3 is 18 residues. CDR3 in amino acids: CASSPIADGGGFNSPLHF. DNA of the CDR3: TGTGCCAGCAGCCCCATTGCAGACGGGGGCGGATTTAATTCACCCCTCCACTTT.

Worth noting for this clonotype: At one end, the junction sequence differs from germline, possibly due to a read error. The rearrangement joins TRBV6-5 to TRBJ1-2; possibly TRBD1 for D (5 bases). CDR3 length: 13 amino acids. Germline V gene sequence: CDR1 MNHEY, CDR2 SVGAGI. The CDR3 coding sequence is TGTACCAGCAGTTCCATAGGGGTTTGGGGCTACACCTTC. Amino acids: CTSSSIGVWGYTF.

V and J are TRBV6-2 or TRBV6-3 and TRBJ2-2, with D hard to call. The CDR3 covers 16 residues. V was clipped by 2 bases and J by 2 bases, with 12 bases between them. Germline CDR1 reads MNHEY; CDR2 reads SVGEGT. The CDR3 region has the DNA TGTGCCAGCAGTTACGTGGTAGTAGTAAACACCGGGGAGCTGTTTTTT. Residues: CASSYVVVVNTGELFF.

This clonotype was counted between two and nine times. The chain recombines TRBV11-2 with TRBJ2-3; D is ambiguous. CDR3 length equals 14 residues. Germline loops: CDR1 SGHAT, CDR2 FQNNGV. V lost 6 bases, J lost 4 bases, and 14 bases lay in between. The CDR3 sequence: CASSEYRGADTQYF. CDR3 in DNA: TGTGCCAGCAGTGAATACAGAGGCGCAGATACGCAGTATTTT.

At least ten counts were recorded for this clonotype. V and J are TRBV10-1 and TRBJ1-5; D is unclear. CDR1 and CDR2 from the germline V gene are WNHNN and SYGVQD (reference sequence). The CDR3 covers 13 residues. Trimming cost V 2 bases and J 5 bases, with 7 bases left between them. CDR3: CASSEGRDQPQHF. CDR3 DNA sequence: TGCGCCAGCAGTGAGGGTCGGGATCAGCCCCAGCATTTT.